This TCR beta chain was sequenced in a study of control samples from healthy donors and cancer patients. J was trimmed by 1 base and V by 3 bases; bases with no gene match: 3. There are 15 residues in the CDR3. Germline CDR1 MDHEN, CDR2 SYDVKM. Method: immunoSEQ multiplex PCR; TCRdb's copy keeps in-frame clones and lacks some. The table shows 150,000 to 180,000 clones, with over 85% occurring only once. Input material: blood. The J gene is TRBJ2-3, the V gene TRBV28, with 8 bases identical to TRBD1. This receptor was taken from a man aged 45-65 years in good health. Here the CDR3 reads CASSFQGAGTDTQYF. CDR3 in DNA: TGTGCCAGCAGTTTCCAGGGGGCAGGCACAGATACGCAGTATTTT.